These T cell receptor beta chains were read from a single sample in a study of regulatory T cells in long-lasting Graves disease. Each CDR3 protein is one row after TCRdb ran MiXCR on the multiplex PCR reads. The sample has roughly 420,000 distinct CDR3 sequences, around 15% seen once. The same specimen was also included in a second study, on T cells in Graves' hyperthyroidism and ophthalmopathy.

The material was peripheral blood mononuclear cells (PBMCs), obtained at new diagnosis, from a patient treated with antithyroid drugs. The receptors derive from a woman aged 50 to 60 with Graves disease. The CDR3 runs from the conserved cysteine through the conserved F or W. A D gene is named only where the DNA matches it firmly. Clone sizes are given selectively: once, few, many, or a class where the clone is expanded.

V gene	D gene	clone size	J gene	CDR3 DNA	CDR3 protein
TRBV19	TRBD1	NA	TRBJ2-1	TGTGCCAGTAGTTTGGGACAGGTCAATGAGCAGTTCTTC	CASSLGQVNEQFF
TRBV7-9	TRBD1	few	TRBJ2-7	TGTGCCAGCAGCTTAAGGGATGGACAGGGACTCCCAGGCCGCTCCTACGAGCAGTACTTC	CASSLRDGQGLPGRSYEQYF
TRBV11-2	NA	many	TRBJ2-3	TGTGCCAGCAGCACCGACGGGACTAGCACAGATACGCAGTATTTT	CASSTDGTSTDTQYF
TRBV6-1	NA	NA	TRBJ2-5	TGTGCCAGCAGTGATTCTGGGGAAGAGACCCAGTACTTC	CASSDSGEETQYF
TRBV30	NA	few	TRBJ2-1	TGTGCCTGGAGTGACAGGCCTGCATACAATGAGCAGTTCTTC	CAWSDRPAYNEQFF
TRBV25-1	NA	NA	TRBJ2-1	TGTGCCAGCAGTGGTAGAGGCTCCTACAATGAGCAGTTCTTC	CASSGRGSYNEQFF
TRBV7-6	TRBD1	many	TRBJ2-7	TGTGCCAGCAGCTTAGAGTCCTGGACAGGGGGCTACGAGCAGTACTTC	CASSLESWTGGYEQYF
TRBV12-3/TRBV12-4	TRBD2	many	TRBJ2-1	TGTGCCAGCAGTTTAGTTGTGGGCGGGAGGGGTAGCAATGAGCAGTTCTTC	CASSLVVGGRGSNEQFF
TRBV6-1	NA	NA	TRBJ1-5	TGTGCCACCAGGTGGGACACCGTTCTGACACAGCCCCAGCATTTT	CATRWDTVLTQPQHF
TRBV14	TRBD2	many	TRBJ2-2	TGTGCCAGCAGCCAAGGGCTAGCGGGAGGGCCCGGGGAGCTGTTTTTT	CASSQGLAGGPGELFF
TRBV6-2/TRBV6-3	TRBD2	NA	TRBJ2-5	TGTGCCATCAGCGGGACTAGCGGTGCACAAGAGACCCAGTACTTC	CAISGTSGAQETQYF
TRBV9	NA	NA	TRBJ2-1	TGTGCCAGCAGCAGGATCGCAAATGAGCAGTTCTTC	CASSRIANEQFF
TRBV3-1	NA	NA	TRBJ2-1	TGTGCCAGCAGCCAAGTTACAGCGGTCTTCAATGAGCAGTTCTTC	CASSQVTAVFNEQFF
TRBV2	NA	many	TRBJ1-4	TGTGCCAGCACTAGGGAACAGGGAGGGTCAAAACTGTTTTTT	CASTREQGGSKLFF
TRBV7-2	NA	many	TRBJ2-3	TGTGCCAGCAGCTTATATGAGGCAGATACGCAGTATTTT	CASSLYEADTQYF
TRBV20-1	TRBD2	many	TRBJ2-3	TGCAGTGCTAGAGATCCCGGGAGGGCCCAGATAGATACGCAGTATTTT	CSARDPGRAQIDTQYF
TRBV6-5	NA	many	TRBJ2-5	TGTGCCAGCAGTTACTCGAATACAGTCTTTGAGACCCAGTACTTC	CASSYSNTVFETQYF